This T cell receptor beta chain was retrieved from a study of T cells in Graves' hyperthyroidism and ophthalmopathy. The sample holds many counts of this clonotype. What was amplified from RNA transcripts were TCR beta CDR3 regions. Researchers ran a first-round RT-PCR on the TCR CDR3 using the HTBI primer set. TCRdb itself ran the multiplex PCR reads through MiXCR, one entry per CDR3 protein. This table holds 550,000 to 700,000 distinct CDR3 sequences, 46% found once. This TCR derives from an adult woman with Graves' disease, either hyperthyroidism or ophthalmopathy (not recorded which). Sequenced input: peripheral blood or thyroid tissue (not recorded which).

CDR3 amino acids: CSARSPGSDQETQYF. The CDR3, as DNA: TGCAGTGCTAGGTCGCCCGGGAGCGATCAAGAGACCCAGTACTTC. This sequence joins TRBV20-1 and TRBJ2-5; tentative D call: TRBD2 (6 bases). This CDR3 region has 15 residues. Per germline, CDR1 DFQATT and CDR2 SNEGSKA (reference sequence). The V end was cut by 3 bases, the J end by 2 bases, with 16 bases between.